This T cell receptor (beta chain) was identified during a study of cytomegalovirus exposure and HLA in healthy donors (TCRdb year 2017). Background for the entire study: In an earlier analysis of under 600 of the donors, about 260 Gb of sequence data and approximately 100 million unique TCR beta sequences from about 190 million T cells were reported. About 280 gigabases of sequencing data and around 90 million unique TCR sequences made up an early release that covered approximately 620 HLA-typed donors. Of the 398 genotyped donors, about 80% fell in the genetic ancestry cluster associated with self-reported Caucasian donors. The study aimed to test whether cataloging public T cell receptors could reveal signatures of past pathogen exposure. Using immunosequencing, the study profiled T cell repertoires from around 680 subjects and related those repertoires to cytomegalovirus serostatus. Along with the approximately 700-subject first cohort, a separate validation cohort of 120 different subjects was used. High-throughput TCR immunosequencing, statistical association of individual TCRs with disease status, and machine learning were combined to predict cytomegalovirus infection status. A later analysis re-analyzed previously published TCR beta repertoires from 600 to 850 donors and added high-resolution HLA genotyping to study TCR occurrence patterns. Rather than using new phenotypic data, the later analysis identified candidate immune exposures from TCR beta sequences and from how often those sequences occurred across donors. An earlier analysis of several hundred of the donors applied high-throughput TCR beta sequencing to assess whether each TCR beta V gene segment acted as functional or pseudogenic. Donor age, sex, ethnicity and CMV serostatus were compiled alongside the repertoire data. A later genetic analysis took genome-wide SNP genotypes for about 55% of the 666 donors and used that subset as a discovery cohort. Every repertoire in the discovery cohort had been generated on one and the same sequencing platform. HLA typing included class I and class II loci at four-digit resolution. The number of typed donors differed by locus: roughly 620-640 for A, B, C, DRB1 and DQB1; some 500 for DQA1; fewer than 610 for DPA1; and 450 to 480 for DPB1. Because of strong linkage in the cohort, five DR-DQ haplotypes were treated as single units for association and clustering. On average, 235,054 unique TCR beta nucleotide sequences were sequenced per donor among 398 genotyped donors of the cohort, with 15% to 20% of those sequences being non-productive.

A word on this clone: Its antigen remains unidentified. Base qualities are not provided; no much larger clone lies one nucleotide away.

In total, 630 or so healthy bone marrow donors made up the cohort. Cohort members were all nominally healthy when sampled, although unrecorded immune exposures were likely present. The donor tested CMV seropositive, placing the donor among the approximately 290 seropositive members of the cohort. Each donor provided a peripheral blood sample, and peripheral blood mononuclear cells were used for TCR beta sequencing. The Qiagen DNeasy Blood Extraction Kit was used to extract genomic DNA from the blood cell samples. Receptor libraries were prepared by the immunoSEQ multiplex PCR assay. The multiplex PCR relied on a mix of 60 forward primers for TCR Vbeta segments and 13 reverse primers for TCR Jbeta segments. A multiplex PCR assay on genomic DNA amplified the CDR3 region of rearranged TCR beta genes. On the Illumina HiSeq System, the amplified TCR beta libraries were sequenced as 87-base-pair reads. On the study's bioinformatics: A later analysis counted some 74 million unique TCR beta chains across the roughly 700 repertoires, and about 10 million of these chains were shared by at least two donors. To remove PCR and sequencing errors, raw reads were error-corrected and collapsed into unique sequences using a nearest-neighbor algorithm that merged closely related sequences. To assign V, D and J gene segments, CDR3 sequences were aligned to IMGT reference sequences. Each retained sequence needed at least a six-nucleotide match to both a V gene segment and a J gene segment. Rearrangements were classified as productive when the CDR3 lacked stop codons and remained in frame with V and J, and all other rearrangements were classified as non-productive. Following IMGT convention, CDR3 was defined as the stretch from the second conserved V-encoded cysteine up to the conserved J-encoded phenylalanine. The earlier analysis of about 590 of the donors excluded sequences that lacked an unambiguous match to a single V gene segment. An earlier analysis of 587 of the donors classified V segments as functional when productive rearrangements were above 56.7% and as segregating when the standard deviation between donors was above 5%. A statistical classification framework was built to diagnose cytomegalovirus status from the catalog of TCR beta chain sequences. In a later analysis, TCR nucleotide sequences were compared against IMGT/GENE-DB human TR gene sequences so that V and J genes could be assigned. In a later analysis, CDR3 sequences and most-parsimonious VDJ recombination scenarios were assigned using the TCRdist pipeline. In a later analysis, each TCR beta chain was defined by its CDR3 amino acid sequence together with its V-gene family, and reads without a unique V-gene family were excluded. A later analysis removed nearly 600 highly shared, low-generation-probability nucleotide sequences to deal with suspected cross-contamination and a sequencing artifact. For each public chain, a later analysis derived a clonal expansion index from normalized ranks of inferred template counts within each repertoire. In a later analysis, generation probabilities were computed with a VDJ recombination model fitted to out-of-frame rearrangements, and the resulting probabilities were checked against IGoR. Hypergeometric tests were used in a later analysis to score TCR-TCR, TCR-HLA and TCR-CMV co-occurrence, with a repertoire-size bias correction applied to the TCR pairs. In a later analysis, false discovery rates were estimated by permuting HLA or CMV assignments 20 times. In a later analysis, co-occurring TCRs were grouped with DBSCAN, and TCRdist sequence similarity was added when clustering was performed within HLA-allele-positive subsets. Co-occurrence clustering excluded repertoires with fewer than 30,000 or more than 120,000 public chains, plus five with anomalous nucleotide sharing. What TCRdb holds here is the immuneACCESS table cut down to in-frame rearrangements. Part of the clones is not present; checked against another copy, under half of the missing clones reflect an unresolved V gene, and the others are unexplained. For V, J and clone size, that table is used; D and trimming come from the DNA. The sample data list about 43,000 clones, and roughly 63% of these were observed just once. Of the sample, around 12% is held by the ten largest clones.

V is shortened by 0 bases, J by 3 bases, and the region joining them spans 12 bases. From the cysteine through the phenylalanine, the CDR3 covers 15 amino acids. The kept DNA is CDR3 alone, 45 bases in frame from the first base. Looking up the germline V gene yields CDR1 SGHRS and CDR2 YFSETQ. Study-wide conclusions, independent of this receptor: Compared with equally common non-associated chains, HLA-associated TCR beta chains in a later analysis were more clonally expanded and had lower generation probabilities. Cytomegalovirus status was reported to be diagnosed by the classifier with high specificity and sensitivity in both the original and validation cohorts. When HLA alleles, especially DR and DQ, strongly co-occurred, TCR associations were difficult to assign to individual alleles. Some IMGT-functional V segments, including TRBV6-2 and TRBV6-3, could not be distinguished by the 87-base-pair reads and were therefore excluded. Linkage disequilibrium might explain the correlated functional status among segregating V segments, but an unknown experimental factor could not be excluded. V-gene and J-gene trimming of TCR beta chains was associated with a missense DCLRE1C variant in a later genetic analysis, and the association was replicated in an independent cohort. Most TCR sequences were seen in very few donors, while some public TCRs were found in many individuals. The presence/absence analyses assumed that sequencing depth was roughly uniform across donors, and that assumption may not be true. A total of 164 TCR beta chains were listed by the study as associated with cytomegalovirus. HLA typing was unavailable for some donors at each locus, so association tests used only the typed subset. In a later genetic analysis, fewer N-insertions in productive TCRs were reported among donors in an Asian-associated ancestry cluster than the approximately 670-donor mean. Only TCR beta chains were sequenced in this cohort, and the absence of alpha or paired-chain data limited detectable features. A further reported finding was that TCR beta sequences accurately predicted the HLA-A and HLA-B alleles for most subjects in the first cohort. In an earlier analysis of some 500 of the donors, most TCR beta V segments appeared in productive rearrangements about 87% or about 30% of the time, broadly matching IMGT annotations. In a later analysis, TCR association rates were found to vary across HLA loci, with the most associated TCRs seen for DRB1 alleles and the fewest for HLA-C alleles. The authors suggested that the approach could potentially be generalized to other disease states and immunological phenotypes. According to a later analysis, most CMV-associated TCR beta chains appeared to be HLA-restricted, and the HLA associations seemed to be driven largely by CMV exposure. A group of highly shared sequence variants was considered likely to be a technical artifact of the sequencing pipeline. Immune exposure information for the cohort was limited to CMV serostatus. In vitro tests confirmed that a few of the cytomegalovirus-associated TCR beta chains recognize cytomegalovirus antigens. According to a later analysis, parvovirus B19, influenza, CMV and Epstein-Barr virus appeared linked to several top co-occurrence clusters. At a false discovery rate of 0.05, a later analysis linked around 17,000 TCR beta sequences to specific HLA alleles. Because counts were too low, some 16 rarely observed V segments, including chromosome 9 orphons, were excluded from the earlier analysis of under 650 of the donors.

In this chain, TRBV5-1 is recombined with TRBJ1-2; TRBD1 is perhaps the D gene, given 6 matching bases. The receptor's source is a man aged 55-75 years in good health and CMV-seropositive. Sequencing was performed on PBMCs. The CDR3 region has the sequence CASSLGRQVDYGYTF. The nucleotide sequence reads as follows: TGCGCCAGCAGCTTGGGACGACAGGTAGACTATGGCTACACCTTC. Beyond the CDR3, the reference TRBV5-1 and TRBJ1-2 genes provide the residues; the full variable domain reads: KAGVTQTPRYLIKTRGQQVTLSCSPISGHRSVSWYQQTPGQGLQFLFEYFSETQRNKGNFPGRFSGRQFSNSRSEMNVSTLELGDSALYLCASSLGRQVDYGYTFGSGTRLTVV.